The rows below give T cell receptor beta chains drawn from one sample of a study of T cells in Graves' hyperthyroidism and ophthalmopathy. From the multiplex PCR reads, TCRdb called clonotypes with MiXCR, one entry per CDR3 protein. The table includes 250,000 to 300,000 distinct CDR3 sequences, 12% to 15% detected once. Sequencing was done on a sample of blood. The receptors originated from a woman aged 35 to 49 with Graves' hyperthyroidism. Each CDR3 is given with its conserved first and last residue. D genes are given only for firm matches. Some rows have no size entry. The others give once, few or many, or a class for an expanded clone.

TRBV6-1,TRBD2,NA,TRBJ2-3,CASSHPLAGGRDTQYF,TGTGCCAGCAGCCACCCTCTAGCGGGAGGCAGAGATACGCAGTATTTT
TRBV7-2,TRBD2,NA,TRBJ2-3,CASSPYRLAGRITDTQYF,TGTGCCAGCAGCCCATACAGACTAGCGGGACGGATCACAGATACGCAGTATTTT
TRBV6-1,NA,many,TRBJ1-3,CASSFSADSGNTIYF,TGTGCCAGCAGTTTTTCTGCGGACTCTGGAAACACCATATATTTT
TRBV27,NA,NA,TRBJ2-1,CASSKGTNEQFF,TGTGCCAGCAGTAAAGGGACCAATGAGCAGTTCTTC
TRBV18,TRBD2,NA,TRBJ2-1,CASSSSSGTNYNEQFF,TGTGCCAGCTCAAGCTCTAGCGGGACCAACTACAATGAGCAGTTCTTC
TRBV4-2,NA,NA,TRBJ2-1,CASSQMGQGGYNEQFF,TGTGCCAGCAGTCAAATGGGCCAGGGGGGGTACAATGAGCAGTTCTTC
TRBV6-1,TRBD2,many,TRBJ2-5,CASSEWGTGLEETQYF,TGTGCCAGCAGTGAATGGGGCACGGGACTAGAAGAGACCCAGTACTTC
TRBV29-1,NA,many,TRBJ2-5,CSVGINMSPQETQYF,TGCAGCGTGGGGATAAACATGTCCCCTCAAGAGACCCAGTACTTC
TRBV7-2,TRBD2,NA,TRBJ2-7,CASSQTGLAGGPYDEQYF,TGTGCCAGCAGCCAGACGGGACTAGCGGGAGGGCCTTACGACGAGCAGTACTTC
TRBV18,NA,NA,TRBJ1-5,CASSPGRGSDQRQHF,TGTGCCAGCTCACCAGGGAGGGGGTCTGATCAGCGCCAGCATTTT
TRBV10-1,NA,many,TRBJ1-1,CASSETQGNTEAFF,TGCGCCAGCAGTGAAACCCAGGGAAACACTGAAGCTTTCTTT
TRBV4-2,NA,NA,TRBJ2-1,CASSPRVLASEQFF,TGTGCCAGCAGCCCGAGGGTCTTAGCCAGTGAGCAGTTCTTC
TRBV27,NA,many,TRBJ1-5,CASMGVNQPQHF,TGTGCCAGCATGGGGGTCAATCAGCCCCAGCATTTT
TRBV28,TRBD2,many,TRBJ2-1,CASSSLAGGGNEQFF,TGTGCCAGCAGCTCTCTAGCGGGAGGGGGCAATGAGCAGTTCTTC
TRBV12-3/TRBV12-4,NA,medium-sized,TRBJ1-1,CASSLGGNTEAFF,TGTGCCAGCAGTTTAGGGGGGAACACTGAAGCTTTCTTT
TRBV7-8,TRBD1,NA,TRBJ1-4,CASSPTGGQGFPTNEKLFF,TGTGCCAGCAGCCCAACCGGAGGACAGGGGTTTCCAACTAATGAAAAACTGTTTTTT
TRBV18,TRBD2,many,TRBJ2-1,CASSEASGRDEQFF,TGTGCCAGCTCGGAGGCTAGCGGGAGGGATGAGCAGTTCTTC
TRBV7-9,NA,NA,TRBJ2-7,CASSLVLDRAYEQYF,TGTGCCAGCAGCTTAGTACTGGACAGAGCCTACGAGCAGTACTTC
TRBV12-3/TRBV12-4,NA,many,TRBJ2-5,CASSLKRVVGETQYF,TGTGCCAGCAGTTTGAAGAGGGTTGTTGGAGAGACCCAGTACTTC
TRBV7-2,NA,few,TRBJ1-2,CASSFQTEYYGYTF,TGTGCCAGCAGCTTCCAGACAGAATACTATGGCTACACCTTC
TRBV29-1,NA,NA,TRBJ2-7,CSVEEEGAYEQYF,TGCAGCGTTGAAGAGGAAGGGGCCTACGAGCAGTACTTC
TRBV12-3/TRBV12-4,NA,many,TRBJ2-7,CASSHPLSTEQYF,TGTGCCAGCAGCCACCCCCTATCAACGGAGCAGTACTTC
TRBV3-1,NA,many,TRBJ1-1,CASSQGNRVADTEAFF,TGTGCCAGCAGCCAAGGAAACAGGGTGGCAGACACTGAAGCTTTCTTT
TRBV5-6,NA,NA,TRBJ2-1,CASRLRGEQFF,TGTGCCAGCCGGCTTAGGGGTGAGCAGTTCTTC
TRBV10-3,NA,many,TRBJ1-1,CAISEWADGSNTEAFF,TGTGCCATCAGTGAATGGGCTGACGGCTCCAACACTGAAGCTTTCTTT
TRBV27,NA,many,TRBJ1-5,CASSSSGNLEQPQHF,TGTGCCAGCAGTTCCTCCGGGAATCTAGAGCAGCCCCAGCATTTT
TRBV27,TRBD1,many,TRBJ2-1,CASNPTGTGGIREQFF,TGTGCCAGCAATCCAACCGGGACAGGGGGCATAAGGGAGCAGTTCTTC
TRBV12-3/TRBV12-4,NA,many,TRBJ1-5,CASHITGSNQPQHF,TGTGCCAGCCATATTACAGGGAGCAATCAGCCCCAGCATTTT
TRBV30,NA,many,TRBJ1-1,CASKGWGTEAFF,TGTGCCTCTAAAGGGTGGGGCACTGAAGCTTTCTTT
TRBV6-4,NA,NA,TRBJ1-5,CASRGTSNPQPQHF,TGTGCCAGCAGGGGGACATCGAACCCCCAGCCCCAGCATTTT
TRBV6-1,NA,many,TRBJ2-3,CASKRDTMQYF,TGTGCCAGCAAGCGGGACACCATGCAGTATTTT
TRBV7-9,NA,few,TRBJ2-5,CASSRPGLQETQYF,TGTGCCAGCAGCCGGCCGGGACTTCAAGAGACCCAGTACTTC
TRBV3-1,NA,many,TRBJ1-5,CASSSGLLQPQHF,TGTGCCAGCTCTTCAGGGTTATTGCAGCCCCAGCATTTT
TRBV18,TRBD1,many,TRBJ2-3,CASLGQGTDTQYF,TGTGCCAGCCTAGGACAGGGCACAGATACGCAGTATTTT
TRBV9,TRBD2,few,TRBJ2-7,CASSVEGGIAGASYEQYF,TGTGCCAGCAGCGTAGAAGGGGGGATAGCGGGAGCCTCCTACGAGCAGTACTTC
TRBV7-8,TRBD2,many,TRBJ2-3,CASSSLAVYDNTADTQYF,TGTGCCAGCAGCTCACTAGCGGTATACGACAACACAGCAGATACGCAGTATTTT
TRBV6-1,NA,few,TRBJ1-1,CASTQTGFSFF,TGTGCCAGCACTCAAACAGGGTTTTCTTTCTTT
TRBV18,NA,many,TRBJ1-2,CASSPGRMAAVGYTF,TGTGCCAGCTCACCAGGGCGGATGGCGGCGGTTGGCTACACCTTC
TRBV5-8,TRBD1,many,TRBJ2-7,CASSGQGRGSYEQYF,TGTGCCAGCAGCGGACAGGGGCGGGGTTCCTACGAGCAGTACTTC
TRBV20-1,NA,few,TRBJ1-1,CSARTAVNTEAFF,TGCAGTGCTAGGACAGCAGTGAACACTGAAGCTTTCTTT
TRBV15,NA,NA,TRBJ2-1,CATSRDGSEQFF,TGTGCCACCAGCAGAGATGGAAGTGAGCAGTTCTTC
TRBV7-9,TRBD2,few,TRBJ2-7,CASGGRALEQYF,TGTGCCAGCGGCGGGAGGGCTCTCGAGCAGTACTTC
TRBV6-2/TRBV6-3,NA,NA,TRBJ2-2,CASSYSSRASGTQTGELFF,TGTGCCAGCAGTTACTCGAGCAGAGCCTCCGGGACGCAGACCGGGGAGCTGTTTTTT
TRBV27,NA,NA,TRBJ2-5,CASRRLGLAETQYF,TGTGCCAGCAGACGGTTGGGTCTGGCCGAGACCCAGTACTTC
TRBV6-2/TRBV6-3,NA,few,TRBJ2-4,CASSYSTTEAKNIQYF,TGTGCCAGCAGTTACTCGACGACGGAAGCCAAAAACATTCAGTACTTC
TRBV3-1,NA,few,TRBJ2-7,CASSQEWRSYEQYF,TGTGCCAGCAGCCAAGAGTGGCGGTCCTACGAGCAGTACTTC